This is a list of T cell receptor beta chains from one sample in a study of blood T cell repertoires in COVID-19. Some clones are missing from TCRdb's copy, which holds only in-frame ones; the method was immunoSEQ multiplex PCR. This sample has 220,000 or so clones; 80% occur once, and the top ten carry around 5.1%. Sample: peripheral blood. These receptor sequences come from a woman in her seventies with acute or convalescent COVID-19. The CDR3 runs from the conserved cysteine through the conserved F or W. D genes are given only for firm matches. Size is stated for part of the rows, as once, few or many counts, or as a class when the clone is expanded.

clone_size	v_call	cdr3_length	d_call	j_call	cdr3_aa	cdr3_nt
.	TRBV19	17	TRBD2	TRBJ2-2	CASTTYPTRGVYAELFF	TGTGCCAGTACCACGTACCCTACACGGGGGGTTTATGCGGAGCTGTTTTTT
.	TRBV2	14	TRBD2	TRBJ2-7	CATVRGGGSYEQYF	TGTGCCACCGTACGCGGGGGGGGATCCTACGAGCAGTACTTC
.	TRBV27	13	TRBD1	TRBJ1-1	CASRSTGVGEAFF	TGTGCCAGCAGATCAACAGGGGTGGGTGAAGCTTTCTTT
.	TRBV27	16	.	TRBJ1-4	CASSSFTGRGEEKLFF	TGTGCCAGCAGTTCCTTCACGGGGAGGGGTGAGGAAAAACTGTTTTTT
.	TRBV24-1	18	TRBD2	TRBJ2-1	CATSDFGLRAGGYNEQFF	TGTGCCACCAGTGATTTCGGCCTGCGCGCGGGAGGGTACAATGAGCAGTTCTTC
few	TRBV28	12	.	TRBJ1-5	CASSLEWQAQHF	TGTGCCAGCAGTTTAGAGTGGCAGGCCCAGCATTTT
.	TRBV28	15	.	TRBJ1-5	CASTDGTNSNQPQHF	TGTGCCAGCACCGACGGGACAAATAGCAATCAGCCCCAGCATTTT
.	TRBV3-1/TRBV3-2	16	TRBD2	TRBJ2-7	CASSRSSSGSVYEQYF	TGTGCCAGCAGCCGATCTAGTAGCGGGTCGGTATACGAGCAGTACTTC
once	TRBV19	15	.	TRBJ2-7	CASSIAGSGTYEQYF	TGTGCCAGTAGTATAGCCGGGAGTGGGACCTACGAGCAGTACTTC
.	TRBV2	14	.	TRBJ1-6	CASTEMGEGTPLHF	TGTGCCAGCACCGAGATGGGGGAGGGAACACCCCTCCACTTT
.	TRBV11-2	11	.	TRBJ2-5	CASSLAETQYF	TGTGCCAGCAGCTTAGCTGAGACCCAGTACTTC
once	TRBV7-6	15	TRBD2	TRBJ2-1	CASSLGTSGYNEQFF	TGTGCCAGCAGCCTCGGGACTAGCGGGTACAATGAGCAGTTCTTC
.	TRBV5-4	14	.	TRBJ2-5	CASSPRLPEETQYF	TGTGCCAGCAGCCCCCGATTACCGGAAGAGACCCAGTACTTC
.	TRBV18	13	.	TRBJ2-2	CASSRQSTGELFF	TGTGCCAGCTCACGACAGAGCACCGGGGAGCTGTTTTTT
few	TRBV4-2	17	TRBD2	TRBJ2-1	CASSQVGTSGRGDEQFF	TGTGCCAGCAGCCAAGTAGGAACTAGCGGGAGAGGGGATGAGCAGTTCTTC
.	TRBV28	16	TRBD1	TRBJ1-5	CASSLFRQGNNQPQHF	TGTGCCAGCAGTTTATTTCGACAGGGGAACAATCAGCCCCAGCATTTT
.	TRBV5-4	16	TRBD2	TRBJ2-5	CASSSPIAGIQETQYF	TGTGCCAGCAGCTCCCCAATAGCGGGGATACAAGAGACCCAGTACTTC
.	TRBV19	13	.	TRBJ2-7	CASGQQGRREQYF	TGTGCCAGTGGGCAGCAGGGGCGGAGGGAGCAGTACTTC
few	TRBV14	14	.	TRBJ2-7	CASSQDPGGNEQYF	TGTGCCAGCAGCCAAGATCCGGGTGGAAACGAGCAGTACTTC